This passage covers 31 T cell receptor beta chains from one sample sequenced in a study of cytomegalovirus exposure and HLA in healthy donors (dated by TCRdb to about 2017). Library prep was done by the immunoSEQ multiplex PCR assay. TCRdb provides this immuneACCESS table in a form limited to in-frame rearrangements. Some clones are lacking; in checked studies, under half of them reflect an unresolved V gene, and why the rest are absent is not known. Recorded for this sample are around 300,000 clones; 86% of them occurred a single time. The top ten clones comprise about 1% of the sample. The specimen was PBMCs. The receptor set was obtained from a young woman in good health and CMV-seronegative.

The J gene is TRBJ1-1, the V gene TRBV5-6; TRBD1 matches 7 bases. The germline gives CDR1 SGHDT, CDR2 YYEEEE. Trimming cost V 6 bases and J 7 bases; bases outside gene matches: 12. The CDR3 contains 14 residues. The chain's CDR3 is CASIPMGRGDEAFF. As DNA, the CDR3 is TGTGCCAGCATCCCCATGGGCAGGGGGGATGAAGCTTTCTTT.

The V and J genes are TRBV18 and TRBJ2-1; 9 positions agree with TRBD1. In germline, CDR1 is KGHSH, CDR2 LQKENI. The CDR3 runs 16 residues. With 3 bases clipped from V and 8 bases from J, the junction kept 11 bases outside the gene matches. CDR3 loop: CASSPPGTGPWDEQFF. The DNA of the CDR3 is TGTGCCAGCTCACCTCCCGGGACAGGGCCCTGGGATGAGCAGTTCTTC. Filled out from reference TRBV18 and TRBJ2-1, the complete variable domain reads NAGVMQNPRHLVRRRGQEARLRCSPMKGHSHVYWYRQLPEEGLKFMVYLQKENIIDESGMPKERFSAEFPKEGPSILRIQQVVRGDSAAYFCASSPPGTGPWDEQFFGPGTRLTVL.

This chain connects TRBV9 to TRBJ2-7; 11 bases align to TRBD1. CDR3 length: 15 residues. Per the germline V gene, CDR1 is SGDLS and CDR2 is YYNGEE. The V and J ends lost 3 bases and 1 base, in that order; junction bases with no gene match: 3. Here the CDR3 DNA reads TGTGCCAGCAGCGGAGGGGACAGGGGGTCCTACGAGCAGTACTTC. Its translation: CASSGGDRGSYEQYF.

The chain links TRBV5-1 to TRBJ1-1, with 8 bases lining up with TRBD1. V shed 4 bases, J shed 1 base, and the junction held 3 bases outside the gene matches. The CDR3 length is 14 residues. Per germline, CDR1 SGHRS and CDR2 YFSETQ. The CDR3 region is CASSNDRGNTEAFF. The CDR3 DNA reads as TGCGCCAGCAGCAATGACAGGGGGAACACTGAAGCTTTCTTT. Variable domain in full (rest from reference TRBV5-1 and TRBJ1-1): KAGVTQTPRYLIKTRGQQVTLSCSPISGHRSVSWYQQTPGQGLQFLFEYFSETQRNKGNFPGRFSGRQFSNSRSEMNVSTLELGDSALYLCASSNDRGNTEAFFGQGTRLTVV.

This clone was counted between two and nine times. The CDR3 DNA reads as TGTGCCAGCAGCTTACGCCCGCAGGGGGCGAACACTGAAGCTTTCTTT. Translation: CASSLRPQGANTEAFF. The chain recombines TRBV7-9 with TRBJ1-1, with 8 nucleotides matching TRBD1. Trimming cost V 2 bases and J 1 base; bases outside gene matches: 6. Germline V gene lookup returns CDR1 SEHNR and CDR2 FQNEAQ (reference sequence). The CDR3 totals 16 residues.

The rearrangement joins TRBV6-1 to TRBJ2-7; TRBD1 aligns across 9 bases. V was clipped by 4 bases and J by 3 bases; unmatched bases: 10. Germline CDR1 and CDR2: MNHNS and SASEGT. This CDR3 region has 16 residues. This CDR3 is CASSGLYGTGNYEQYF. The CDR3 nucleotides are TGTGCCAGCAGTGGTCTATATGGGACAGGGAACTACGAGCAGTACTTC.

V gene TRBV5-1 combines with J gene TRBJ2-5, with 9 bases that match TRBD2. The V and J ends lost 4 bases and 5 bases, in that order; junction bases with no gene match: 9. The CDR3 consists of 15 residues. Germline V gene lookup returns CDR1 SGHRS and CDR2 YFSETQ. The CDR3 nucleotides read TGCGCCAGCAGCGCCTTAGCGGGAGATTGGGAGACCCAGTACTTC. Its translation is CASSALAGDWETQYF.

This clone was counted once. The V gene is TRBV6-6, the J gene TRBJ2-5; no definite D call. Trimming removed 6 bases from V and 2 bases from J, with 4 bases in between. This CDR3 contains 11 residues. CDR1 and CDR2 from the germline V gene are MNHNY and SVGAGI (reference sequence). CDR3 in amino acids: CASSYQETQYF. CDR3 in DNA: TGTGCCAGCAGCTATCAAGAGACCCAGTACTTC.

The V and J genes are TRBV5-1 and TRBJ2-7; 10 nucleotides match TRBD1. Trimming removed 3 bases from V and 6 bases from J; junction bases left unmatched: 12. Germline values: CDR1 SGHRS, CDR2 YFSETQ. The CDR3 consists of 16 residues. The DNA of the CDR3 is TGCGCCAGCAGCTCTTACCGGGACAGGGGTCCCCTCGAGCAGTACTTC. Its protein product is CASSSYRDRGPLEQYF.

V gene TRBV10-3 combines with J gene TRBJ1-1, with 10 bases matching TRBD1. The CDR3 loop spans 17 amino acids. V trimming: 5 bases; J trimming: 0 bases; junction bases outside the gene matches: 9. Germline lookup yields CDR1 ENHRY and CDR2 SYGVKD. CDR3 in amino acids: CAISRGQGPLMNTEAFF. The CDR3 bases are TGTGCCATCAGTCGGGGACAGGGGCCCCTCATGAACACTGAAGCTTTCTTT.

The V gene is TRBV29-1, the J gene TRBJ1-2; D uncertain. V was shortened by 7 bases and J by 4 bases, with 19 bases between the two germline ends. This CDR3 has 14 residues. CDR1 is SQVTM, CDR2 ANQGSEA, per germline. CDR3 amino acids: CSAPQDRGGYGYTF. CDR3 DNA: TGCAGCGCTCCTCAGGACCGCGGAGGCTATGGCTACACCTTC.

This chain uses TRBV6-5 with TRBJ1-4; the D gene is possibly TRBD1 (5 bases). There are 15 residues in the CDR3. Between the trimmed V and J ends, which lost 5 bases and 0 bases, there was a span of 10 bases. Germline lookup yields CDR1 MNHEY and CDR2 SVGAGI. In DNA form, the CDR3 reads TGTGCCAGCAGTCGATCAGGGTCAACTAATGAAAAACTGTTTTTT. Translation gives CASSRSGSTNEKLFF.

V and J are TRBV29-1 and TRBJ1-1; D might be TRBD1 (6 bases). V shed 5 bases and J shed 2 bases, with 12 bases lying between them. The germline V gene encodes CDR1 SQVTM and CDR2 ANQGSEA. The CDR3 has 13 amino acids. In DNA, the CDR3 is TGCAGCGTTAAAGGGGGGGGAAACACTGAAGCTTTCTTT. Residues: CSVKGGGNTEAFF.

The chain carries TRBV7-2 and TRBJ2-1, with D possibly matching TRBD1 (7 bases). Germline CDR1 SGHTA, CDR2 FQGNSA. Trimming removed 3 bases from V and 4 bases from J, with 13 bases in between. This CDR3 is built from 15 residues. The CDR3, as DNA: TGTGCCAGCAGCTTGGGGGGACAGTCTTACAATGAGCAGTTCTTC. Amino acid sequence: CASSLGGQSYNEQFF.

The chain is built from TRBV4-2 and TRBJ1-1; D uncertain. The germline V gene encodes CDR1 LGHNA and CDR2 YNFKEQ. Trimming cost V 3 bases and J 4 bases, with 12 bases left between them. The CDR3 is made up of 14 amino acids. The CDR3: CASSQPASGTEAFF. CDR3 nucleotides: TGTGCCAGCAGCCAGCCAGCTAGTGGCACTGAAGCTTTCTTT.

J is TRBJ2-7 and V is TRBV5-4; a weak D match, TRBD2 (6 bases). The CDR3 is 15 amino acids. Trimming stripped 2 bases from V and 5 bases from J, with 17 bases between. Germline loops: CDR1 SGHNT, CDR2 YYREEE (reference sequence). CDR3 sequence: CASSFRRGLPHEQYF. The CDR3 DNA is TGTGCCAGCAGCTTTAGGAGGGGTCTCCCCCACGAGCAGTACTTC.

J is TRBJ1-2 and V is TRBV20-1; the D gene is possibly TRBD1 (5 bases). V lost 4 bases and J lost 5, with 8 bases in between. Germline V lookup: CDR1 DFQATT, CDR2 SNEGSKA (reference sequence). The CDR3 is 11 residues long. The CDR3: CSAIPGYGYTF. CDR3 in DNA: TGCAGTGCTATACCAGGGTATGGCTACACCTTC.

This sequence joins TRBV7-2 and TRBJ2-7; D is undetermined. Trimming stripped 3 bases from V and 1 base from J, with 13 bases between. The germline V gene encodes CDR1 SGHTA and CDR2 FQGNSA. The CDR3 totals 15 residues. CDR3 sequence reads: CASSFGQSGSYEQYF. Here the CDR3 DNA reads TGTGCCAGCAGCTTCGGCCAGTCAGGATCCTACGAGCAGTACTTC.

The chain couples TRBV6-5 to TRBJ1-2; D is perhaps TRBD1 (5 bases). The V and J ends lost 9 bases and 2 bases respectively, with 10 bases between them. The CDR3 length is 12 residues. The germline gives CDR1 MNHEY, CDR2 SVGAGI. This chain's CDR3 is CASRRQNYGYTF. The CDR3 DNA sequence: TGTGCCAGTAGGAGACAGAACTATGGCTACACCTTC.

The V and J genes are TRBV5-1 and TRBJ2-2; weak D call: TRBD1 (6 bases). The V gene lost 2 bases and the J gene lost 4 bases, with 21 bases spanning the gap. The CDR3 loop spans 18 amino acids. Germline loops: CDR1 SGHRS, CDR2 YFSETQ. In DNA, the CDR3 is TGCGCCAGCAGCTTACCCGTACAGGGAGCGCGTAGCACCGGGGAGCTGTTTTTT. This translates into CASSLPVQGARSTGELFF.

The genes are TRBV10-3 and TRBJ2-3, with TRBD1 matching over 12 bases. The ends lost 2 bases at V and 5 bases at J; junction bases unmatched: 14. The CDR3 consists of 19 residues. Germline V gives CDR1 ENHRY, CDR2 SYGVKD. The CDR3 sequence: CAISEVPGQGAKGIDTQYF. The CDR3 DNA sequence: TGTGCCATCAGTGAGGTCCCGGGACAGGGGGCGAAGGGGATAGATACGCAGTATTTT.

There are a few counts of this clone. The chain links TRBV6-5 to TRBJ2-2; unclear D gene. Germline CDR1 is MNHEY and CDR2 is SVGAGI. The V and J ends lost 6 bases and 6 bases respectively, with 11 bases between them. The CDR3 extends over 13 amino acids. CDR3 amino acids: CASSLSNAGELFF. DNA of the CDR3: TGTGCCAGCAGCCTCTCTAATGCCGGGGAGCTGTTTTTT.

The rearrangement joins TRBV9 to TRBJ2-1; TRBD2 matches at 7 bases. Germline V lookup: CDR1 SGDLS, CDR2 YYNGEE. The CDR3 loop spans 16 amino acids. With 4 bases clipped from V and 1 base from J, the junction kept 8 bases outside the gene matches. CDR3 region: CASSFISGPSYNEQFF. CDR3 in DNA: TGTGCCAGCAGCTTCATTAGCGGGCCATCCTACAATGAGCAGTTCTTC.

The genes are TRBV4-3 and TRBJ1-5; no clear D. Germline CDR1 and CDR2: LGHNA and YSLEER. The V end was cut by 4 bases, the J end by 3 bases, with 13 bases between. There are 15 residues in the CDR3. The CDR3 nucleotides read TGCGCCAGCAGCCCTACCCGTCTCAACAATCAGCCCCAGCATTTT. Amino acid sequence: CASSPTRLNNQPQHF.

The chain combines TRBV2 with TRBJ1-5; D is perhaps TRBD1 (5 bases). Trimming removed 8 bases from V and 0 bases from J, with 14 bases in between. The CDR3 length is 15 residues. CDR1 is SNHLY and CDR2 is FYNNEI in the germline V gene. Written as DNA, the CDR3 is TGTGCCAGCGAACAGGCCCGTTATAGCAATCAGCCCCAGCATTTT. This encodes CASEQARYSNQPQHF.

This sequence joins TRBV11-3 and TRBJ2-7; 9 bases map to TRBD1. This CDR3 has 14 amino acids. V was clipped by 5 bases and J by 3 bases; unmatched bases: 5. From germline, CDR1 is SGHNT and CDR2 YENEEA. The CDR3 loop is CASSGRDRVYEQYF. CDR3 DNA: TGTGCCAGCAGCGGCCGGGACAGGGTCTACGAGCAGTACTTC.

CDR3 sequence: CASILQGMNTEAFF. Written as DNA, the CDR3 is TGTGCCAGTATACTTCAGGGCATGAACACTGAAGCTTTCTTT. The J gene is TRBJ1-1, the V gene TRBV13; possible D gene TRBD1, 5 bases. V was clipped by 9 bases and J by 0 bases, with 14 bases between them. CDR1 and CDR2 (germline): PRHDT, FYEKMQ (reference sequence). The CDR3 is made up of 14 amino acids.

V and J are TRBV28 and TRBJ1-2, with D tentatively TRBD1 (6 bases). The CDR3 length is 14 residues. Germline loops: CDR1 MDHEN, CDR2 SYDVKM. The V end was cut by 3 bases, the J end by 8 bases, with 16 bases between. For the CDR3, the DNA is TGTGCCAGCAGTTTCGAGGGGGACCCGAGGGGCTACACCTTC. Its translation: CASSFEGDPRGYTF.

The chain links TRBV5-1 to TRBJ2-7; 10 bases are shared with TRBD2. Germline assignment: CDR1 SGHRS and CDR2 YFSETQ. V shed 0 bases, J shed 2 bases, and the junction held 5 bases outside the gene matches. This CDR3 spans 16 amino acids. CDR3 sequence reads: CASSLAVAGGTYEQYF. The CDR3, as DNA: TGCGCCAGCAGCTTGGCCGTAGCGGGAGGCACCTACGAGCAGTACTTC.

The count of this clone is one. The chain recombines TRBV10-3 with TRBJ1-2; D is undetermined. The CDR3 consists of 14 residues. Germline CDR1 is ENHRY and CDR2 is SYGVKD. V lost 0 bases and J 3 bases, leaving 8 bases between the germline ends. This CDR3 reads CAISESDIHYGYTF. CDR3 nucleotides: TGTGCCATCAGTGAGTCCGACATCCACTATGGCTACACCTTC.

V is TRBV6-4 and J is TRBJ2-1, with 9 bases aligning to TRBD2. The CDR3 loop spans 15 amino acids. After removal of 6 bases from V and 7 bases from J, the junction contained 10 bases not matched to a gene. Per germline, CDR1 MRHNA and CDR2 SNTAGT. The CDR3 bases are TGTGCCAGCAGCTTCGGGACTAGCAGTAGGAATGAGCAGTTCTTC. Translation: CASSFGTSSRNEQFF.